The next 5 T cell receptor beta chains were all read from a single sample in a study of T cells after yellow fever vaccination (dated by TCRdb to 2018 to 2020). The library was built by means of 5' RACE. Instrument on record: Illumina HiSeq 2500. TCRdb ran its own pipeline on the public reads, namely fastp trimming at Q25 and MiXCR clone calling, and kept in-frame beta chains. Entries that share a CDR3 protein sequence are merged under the most common genes and DNA. The sample records about 74,000 distinct CDR3 sequences, approximately 7% of which are singletons. Clones ranked in the top ten supply about a third of the sample. The treatment or condition label, as the study defines it: live attenuated yellow fever vaccine strain. The material was CD8+ T cells sorted from PBMCs, obtained 5 to 6 days after the first yellow fever vaccination. The origin of the receptors is a man aged 18 to 30 who received the YFV17D yellow fever vaccine.

This clonotype was seen only a few times. V and J are TRBV20-1 and TRBJ2-7; 8 bases fit TRBD1. The CDR3 loop spans 12 amino acids. V lost 3 bases and J lost 9; bases outside the gene matches: 7. Germline V gene lookup returns CDR1 DFQATT and CDR2 SNEGSKA (reference sequence). This CDR3 reads CSARGQEFVQYF. CDR3 DNA sequence: TGCAGTGCTAGGGGACAGGAGTTCGTGCAGTACTTC.

Many counts were recorded for this clonotype. The J gene is TRBJ2-2, the V gene TRBV20-1; D possibly corresponds to TRBD2 (5 bases). The germline gives CDR1 DFQATT, CDR2 SNEGSKA (reference sequence). V lost 5 bases and J 1 base, leaving 11 bases between the germline ends. CDR3 size: 14 residues. The CDR3 nucleotides read TGCAGTGCTGTGCTAGCTCGGAACACCGGGGAGCTGTTTTTT. This encodes CSAVLARNTGELFF.

This clonotype appeared a few times. J is TRBJ2-1 and V is TRBV7-2; D is unresolved. This CDR3 has 14 amino acids. Germline loops: CDR1 SGHTA, CDR2 FQGNSA. The germline V and J ends were trimmed by 5 bases and 1 base, with 9 bases remaining between them. The CDR3 loop reads CASSETFSYNEQFF. The CDR3 DNA reads as TGTGCCAGCAGCGAGACTTTTTCCTACAATGAGCAGTTCTTC.

This clonotype was seen more than once but under ten times. V and J are TRBV29-1 and TRBJ2-1, with 10 bases identical to TRBD2. From germline, CDR1 is SQVTM and CDR2 ANQGSEA. With V trimmed by 4 bases and J by 10 bases, 16 bases remained unmatched. CDR3 length equals 16 residues. The CDR3 nucleotides are TGCAGCGTTGTTTTTCTGGGAGTAGCGGGGGGCTTGGAGCAGTTCTTC. This sequence encodes CSVVFLGVAGGLEQFF.

This clonotype was recorded at least ten times. This chain links TRBV6-2 or TRBV6-3 with TRBJ2-2; D is perhaps TRBD1 or TRBD2 (6 bases each). The V end was cut by 4 bases, the J end by 10 bases, with 19 bases between. Germline CDR1 and CDR2: MNHEY and SVGEGT. The CDR3 totals 15 residues. In DNA, the CDR3 is TGTGCCAGCAGTTTTCTCCATGTGGGGGGCCCGGAGCTGTTTTTT. Translated: CASSFLHVGGPELFF.